This T cell receptor (beta chain) was recorded in a study of early stage breast cancer tumors. Study in general: Invasive lobular carcinomas made up about 30% of the 12 ER+/PR+/HER2- tumors.

Study-wide points: Commonly generated sequences made up most enriched TCRB sequences shared between patients. Chain pairing and CD4, CD8 or FOXP3 expression were not captured.

As to this clone: Its antigen is as yet unknown.

Germline V CDR1 and CDR2: SEHNR, FQNEAQ (reference sequence). The CDR3 is 16 amino acids. J was trimmed by 3 bases and V by 5 bases; bases with no gene match: 9. The data were produced by immunoSEQ multiplex PCR, yet TCRdb's version contains in-frame clones alone and is incomplete. Of around 50,000 clones in the sample, 65% to 90% were seen once. The receptor's source is a person between 50 and 60 years old with breast cancer. The sequenced sample was blood. J is TRBJ2-3 and V is TRBV7-9, with TRBD2 identical over 9 bases. CDR3 nucleotides: TGTGCCAGCAGCCGCTGGCTAGCGGGGCATACAGATACGCAGTATTTT. Protein sequence: CASSRWLAGHTDTQYF.